The next 14 T cell receptor beta chains were all read from a single sample in a study of T-cell memory formation after mild COVID-19. TCRdb redid the calling of the 5' RACE reads with MiXCR, one entry per CDR3 protein. Of about 320,000 distinct CDR3 sequences in the sample, 13% to 15% were seen once. Sequenced: PBMCs or a T cell subset sorted from them (not recorded which). These receptors all come from a young man who had mild COVID-19 (a few samples of this study predate the infection). Cell type and time point are not known.

The rearrangement links TRBV9 to TRBJ2-3; D not certain. V was pared by 0 bases and J by 1 base, with 15 bases between. This CDR3 is 17 amino acids long. Germline loops: CDR1 SGDLS, CDR2 YYNGEE. CDR3 nucleotides: TGTGCCAGCAGCGTAGAGCCCGACGGGCCGCGCACAGATACGCAGTATTTT. This encodes CASSVEPDGPRTDTQYF.

The V gene is TRBV7-8, the J gene TRBJ2-1, with 9 bases aligning to TRBD1. Losses at the gene ends were 5 bases for V and 5 bases for J; bases not matched to a gene: 4. The CDR3 is 14 amino acids. Germline-derived CDR1 and CDR2 are SGHVS and FQNEAQ. The CDR3: CASSGRQGDNEQFF. The DNA for the CDR3 is TGTGCCAGCAGCGGTAGACAGGGGGACAATGAGCAGTTCTTC. Full variable domain (remainder filled in from reference TRBV7-8 and TRBJ2-1): GAGVSQSPRYKVAKRGQDVALRCDPISGHVSLFWYQQALGQGPEFLTYFQNEAQLDKSGLPSDRFFAERPEGSVSTLKIQRTQQEDSAVYLCASSGRQGDNEQFFGPGTRLTVL.

This clonotype was seen ten or more times. The chain recombines TRBV12-3 or TRBV12-4 with TRBJ2-1; 13 bases fit TRBD2. V lost 8 bases to trimming and J lost 8 bases; unmatched junction nucleotides: 6. The CDR3 contains 14 residues. The CDR3 reads CASALAGGPDEQFF. For the CDR3, the DNA is TGTGCCAGCGCACTAGCGGGGGGGCCCGATGAGCAGTTCTTC.

This clonotype has ten or more counts. The chain joins TRBV5-5 to TRBJ2-1, with TRBD2 matching 8 bases. The junction had 11 bases not matched to a gene; V was cut back by 1 base and J by 8 bases. This CDR3 region has 16 residues. Per the germline V gene, CDR1 is SGHKS and CDR2 is YYEKEE (reference sequence). The CDR3 sequence is CASSLLGLAGLDEQFF. The CDR3 coding sequence is TGTGCCAGCAGCTTGCTAGGACTAGCTGGGTTAGATGAGCAGTTCTTC.

This clonotype appeared a few times. The V and J genes are TRBV5-6 and TRBJ2-1, with TRBD1 matching 8 bases. Germline values: CDR1 SGHDT, CDR2 YYEEEE. Unmatched junction bases numbered 6, after V lost 6 bases and J lost 1 base. The length of the CDR3 is 15 residues. This CDR3 reads CASKPYRGSYNEQFF. CDR3 in DNA: TGTGCCAGCAAACCGTACAGGGGGTCCTACAATGAGCAGTTCTTC.

The chain uses TRBV18 and TRBJ2-5; TRBD2 might be the D (6 bases). Germline-derived CDR1 and CDR2 are KGHSH and LQKENI. V lost 3 bases, J lost 3 bases, and 11 bases lay in between. This CDR3 has 14 residues. The CDR3 sequence: CASSPRGIEETQYF. In DNA form, the CDR3 reads TGTGCCAGCTCACCCCGGGGGATCGAAGAGACCCAGTACTTC.

This clonotype occurred a few times. The chain is built from TRBV14 and TRBJ2-7; 7 bases match TRBD1. The CDR3 is 15 residues long. The germline V gene encodes CDR1 SGHDN and CDR2 FVKESK. Trimming took 3 bases from V and 5 from J; bases not matched to a gene: 10. CDR3 protein: CASSQPRQGGHEQYF. The CDR3 DNA reads as TGTGCCAGCAGCCAGCCGAGACAGGGTGGCCACGAGCAGTACTTC.

The rearrangement links TRBV9 to TRBJ2-5; D remains ambiguous. The CDR3 covers 14 residues. Germline V gives CDR1 SGDLS, CDR2 YYNGEE. Trimming shortened V by 0 bases and J by 4 bases, and 10 bases separated the two germline ends. The CDR3 DNA is TGTGCCAGCAGCGTAGGTGTAGGCCGAGAGACCCAGTACTTC. Translation gives CASSVGVGRETQYF. The full variable domain, with the rest looked up from reference TRBV9 and TRBJ2-5, is DSGVTQTPKHLITATGQRVTLRCSPRSGDLSVYWYQQSLDQGLQFLIQYYNGEERAKGNILERFSAQQFPDLHSELNLSSLELGDSALYFCASSVGVGRETQYFGPGTRLLVL.

There are a few counts of this clonotype. The chain joins TRBV27 to TRBJ2-2; 8 positions match TRBD1. Germline lookup yields CDR1 MNHEY and CDR2 SMNVEV (reference sequence). Trimming at V came to 2 bases and at J to 5 bases, leaving 10 bases not matched to a gene. The CDR3 contains 17 residues. CDR3 sequence reads: CASSLRATGGRTGELFF. In DNA form, the CDR3 reads TGTGCCAGCAGTTTACGGGCTACAGGGGGGCGAACCGGGGAGCTGTTTTTT.

In its sample, this clonotype was seen a few times. DNA of the CDR3: TGTGCCATCAGTGCGAACAGGGGGAGAAAGGCCGGGGAGCTGTTTTTT. Protein product: CAISANRGRKAGELFF. The V and J genes are TRBV10-3 and TRBJ2-2, with 8 bases aligning to TRBD1. Germline CDR1 ENHRY, CDR2 SYGVKD. CDR3 length equals 16 residues. J gave up 6 bases and V 4 bases, and 10 bases lay outside the gene matches.

This clonotype has ten or more counts. The chain combines TRBV12-5 with TRBJ2-3, with a weak D call TRBD1 (6 bases). The CDR3 length is 14 residues. The V end was cut by 0 bases, the J end by 6 bases, with 10 bases between. Germline V gene lookup returns CDR1 LGHNT and CDR2 FRNRAP. The CDR3: CASGLVGAEDTQYF. DNA for the CDR3: TGTGCTAGTGGTTTGGTGGGGGCGGAGGATACGCAGTATTTT. Full variable domain (missing parts from reference TRBV12-5 and TRBJ2-3): DARVTQTPRHKVTEMGQEVTMRCQPILGHNTVFWYRQTMMQGLELLAYFRNRAPLDDSGMPKDRFSAEMPDATLATLKIQPSEPRDSAVYFCASGLVGAEDTQYFGPGTRLTVL.

This clonotype was counted only a few times. The chain has TRBV7-3 and TRBJ2-2; 9 nucleotides align to TRBD1. Trimming removed 2 bases from V and 5 bases from J; junction bases left unmatched: 6. Germline assignment: CDR1 SGHTA and CDR2 FQGTGA. The CDR3 contains 16 residues. DNA for the CDR3: TGTGCCAGCAGCTTAGGGGGACAGGGACTTACCGGGGAGCTGTTTTTT. Translated: CASSLGGQGLTGELFF.

The rearrangement links TRBV3-1 to TRBJ1-2; D perhaps matches TRBD1 (5 bases). Trimming took off 4 bases at V and 6 bases at J, with 9 bases between the two ends. The CDR3 extends over 12 amino acids. Per the germline V gene, CDR1 is LGHDT and CDR2 is YNNKEL (reference sequence). The CDR3 reads CASSLWGDGYTF. For the CDR3, the DNA is TGTGCCAGCAGCCTCTGGGGGGATGGCTACACCTTC.

The chain links TRBV5-1 to TRBJ2-5, with D tentatively TRBD1 (5 bases). Germline loops: CDR1 SGHRS, CDR2 YFSETQ. CDR3 length: 15 residues. The V gene lost 0 bases and the J gene lost 2 bases, with 11 bases spanning the gap. For the CDR3, the DNA is TGCGCCAGCAGCTTGGCCGTCGACAGTCAAGAGACCCAGTACTTC. This encodes CASSLAVDSQETQYF.